The clone carrying this T cell receptor (beta chain) came up a few times. What it recognizes is unknown. This sample is drawn from a study of CD8 T cells in ankylosing spondylitis. Study conclusions and caveats: The authors found the disease-linked clones to be CD8+ and relatively rare in peripheral blood. A motif in TCR beta, a set of under ten highly homologous variants, appeared characteristic of ankylosing spondylitis blood. From matched ankylosing spondylitis synovial fluid, disease-linked clones were reportedly recovered at significantly enriched levels.

Trimming left V 6 bases short and J 6 bases short, with 15 bases between. The CDR3 length is 13 residues. The germline V gene encodes CDR1 DFQATT and CDR2 SNEGSKA (reference sequence). Preparation of TCR beta libraries was done by quantitative 5'-RACE with molecular barcodes. TCRdb itself ran the 5' RACE reads through MiXCR, one entry per CDR3 protein. The data contain about 220,000 distinct CDR3 sequences, 7% to 8% of them singletons. The clonotype was recovered from a male donor with ankylosing spondylitis. The material sequenced was blood, either unsorted or a sorted T cell fraction (not recorded which). This chain connects TRBV20-1 to TRBJ1-5; D unclear. The CDR3 is CSAKTGMSQPQHF. The CDR3, as DNA: TGCAGTGCAAAGACGGGGATGAGTCAGCCCCAGCATTTT.